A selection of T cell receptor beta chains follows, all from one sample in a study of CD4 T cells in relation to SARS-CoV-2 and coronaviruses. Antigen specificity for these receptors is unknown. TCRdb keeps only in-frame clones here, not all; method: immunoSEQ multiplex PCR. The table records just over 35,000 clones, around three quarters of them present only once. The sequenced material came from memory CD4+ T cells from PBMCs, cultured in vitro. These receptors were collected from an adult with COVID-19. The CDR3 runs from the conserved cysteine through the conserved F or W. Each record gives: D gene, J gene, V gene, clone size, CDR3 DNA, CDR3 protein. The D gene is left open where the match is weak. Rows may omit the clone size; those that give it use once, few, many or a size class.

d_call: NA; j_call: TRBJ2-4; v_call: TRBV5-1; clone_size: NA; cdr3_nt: TGCGCCAGCAGCTTGACCCAGACACTAGCCAAAAACATTCAGTACTTC; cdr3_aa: CASSLTQTLAKNIQYF
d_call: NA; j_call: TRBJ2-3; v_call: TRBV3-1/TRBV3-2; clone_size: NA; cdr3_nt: TGTGCCAGCAGCCAGTATCTCGACAGATCAGATACGCAGTATTTT; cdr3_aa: CASSQYLDRSDTQYF
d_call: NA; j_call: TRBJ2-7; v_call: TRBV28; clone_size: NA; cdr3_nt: TGTGCCAGCAGCCGAGACTATGTTAACGAGCAGTACTTC; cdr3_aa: CASSRDYVNEQYF
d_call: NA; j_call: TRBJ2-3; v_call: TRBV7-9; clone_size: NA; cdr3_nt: TGTGCCAGCAGCTTGTCCACAGATACGCAGTATTTT; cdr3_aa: CASSLSTDTQYF
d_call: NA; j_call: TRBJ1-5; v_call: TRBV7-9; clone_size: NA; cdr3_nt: TGTGCCAGCAGCTTATCGACGGGAGATCAGCCCCAGCATTTT; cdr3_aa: CASSLSTGDQPQHF
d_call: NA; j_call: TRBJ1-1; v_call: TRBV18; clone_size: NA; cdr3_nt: TGTGCCAGCTCGCAAAACAGGAGGACTGAAGCTTTCTTT; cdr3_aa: CASSQNRRTEAFF
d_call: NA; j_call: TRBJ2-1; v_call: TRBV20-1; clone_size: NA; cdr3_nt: TGCAGTGCTAGTTTTAGGGCGGGAATAACCTACAATGAGCAGTTCTTC; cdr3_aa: CSASFRAGITYNEQFF
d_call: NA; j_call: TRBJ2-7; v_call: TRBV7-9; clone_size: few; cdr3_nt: TGTGCCAGCAGCGACGGGGGATACGAGCAGTACTTC; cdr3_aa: CASSDGGYEQYF
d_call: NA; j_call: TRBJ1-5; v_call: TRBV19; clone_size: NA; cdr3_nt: TGTGCCAGTAGTATAGTCTCGGGACATAGCAATCAGCCCCAGCATTTT; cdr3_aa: CASSIVSGHSNQPQHF
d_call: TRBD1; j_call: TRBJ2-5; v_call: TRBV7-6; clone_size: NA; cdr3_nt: TGTGCCAGCAGCTTAGAGGGACAGACCTTCGAGACCCAGTACTTC; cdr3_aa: CASSLEGQTFETQYF
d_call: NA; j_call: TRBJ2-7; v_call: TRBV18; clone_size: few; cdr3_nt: TGTGCCAGCTCACCGGAGTTTGGGTTTGACGAGCAGTACTTC; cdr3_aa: CASSPEFGFDEQYF
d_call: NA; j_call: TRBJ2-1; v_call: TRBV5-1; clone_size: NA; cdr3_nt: TGCGCCAGCCGAAACAGGGCCGGAGCCTACAATGAGCAGTTCTTC; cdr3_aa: CASRNRAGAYNEQFF
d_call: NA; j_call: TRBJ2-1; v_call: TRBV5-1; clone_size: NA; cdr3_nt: TGCGCCAGCAGCATGATACAGGGGACGGGAGGTGGACTTAATGAGCAGTTCTTC; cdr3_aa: CASSMIQGTGGGLNEQFF
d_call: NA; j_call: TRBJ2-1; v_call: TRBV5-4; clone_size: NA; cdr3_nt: TGTGCCAGCAGCATGGGGACCGTTGAGCAGTTCTTC; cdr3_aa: CASSMGTVEQFF
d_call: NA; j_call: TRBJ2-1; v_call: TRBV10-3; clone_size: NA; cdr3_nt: TGTGCCAGCGCGGGGTGGGTCGGTGATGAGCAGTTCTTC; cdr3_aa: CASAGWVGDEQFF
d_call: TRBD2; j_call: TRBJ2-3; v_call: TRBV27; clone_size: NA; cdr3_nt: TGTGCCAGCAGTCCCAGACTAGCGGGAGGGCTGCATACGCAGTATTTT; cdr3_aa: CASSPRLAGGLHTQYF